A selection of T cell receptor beta chains follows, all from one sample in a study of memory B cells and T cells in multiple sclerosis. Their antigens are not known. TCRdb's copy holds only in-frame clones and misses some; the assay was immunoSEQ multiplex PCR. The data contain some 49,000 clones, almost 85% of them singletons. Sample: PBMCs from blood kept in culture. All receptors come from a human donor with multiple sclerosis. CDR3s include the opening cysteine and the closing phenylalanine or tryptophan.

v_gene	j_gene	CDR3aa
TRBV9	TRBJ2-6	CASSVSGANVLTF
TRBV6-6	TRBJ1-5	CASSYSRDQPQHF
TRBV2	TRBJ1-2	CASSGIPSGAGGYTF
TRBV5-4	TRBJ2-1	CASSLGPREQFF
TRBV5-1	TRBJ2-1	CASSPNPGPNWDEQFF
TRBV7-7	TRBJ2-7	CASSLNVGSYEQYF
TRBV28	TRBJ1-2	CASSLKANYGYTF
TRBV28	TRBJ2-5	CASSLFRTSGGAGETQYF
TRBV2	TRBJ1-3	CASSESYSSGNTIYF
TRBV4-3	TRBJ1-6	CASSQDRGSNSPLHF
TRBV19	TRBJ2-7	CASSVPKGPHEQYF
TRBV2	TRBJ2-1	CASSGAGVQGNEQFF
TRBV9	TRBJ2-2	CASSQGGPNTGELFF
TRBV19	TRBJ1-5	CASSQQGNQPQHF
TRBV6-5	TRBJ1-2	CASSHGPIHGYTF
TRBV28	TRBJ1-5	CASSGRGSLRSQPQHF
TRBV13	TRBJ2-7	CASRNRDRDTYEQYF
TRBV6-5	TRBJ2-5	CASSYGETQYF
TRBV7-9	TRBJ2-2	CASSPQGARGTGELFF
TRBV27	TRBJ2-7	CASSSGRRSYEQYF
TRBV4-3	TRBJ2-3	CASSQDPTGSEARDTQYF
TRBV4-1	TRBJ1-5	CASSQDRFPGRFYNQPQHF
TRBV4-1	TRBJ2-1	CASSPGPPGTSGYNEQFF
TRBV4-2	TRBJ2-3	CASSQAPGSTDTQYF
TRBV5-1	TRBJ2-2	CASSWTVSGELFF
TRBV19	TRBJ2-3	CASSIPATDTQYF
TRBV4-2	TRBJ2-1	CASSQDIGSGGLLNEQFF
TRBV7-2	TRBJ2-3	CASSPRTGTDTQYF
TRBV2	TRBJ1-2	CASSESRWSEYGYTF
TRBV6-5	TRBJ2-7	CASSESTGYEQYF
TRBV19	TRBJ1-3	CASKVPGNTIYF
TRBV11-2	TRBJ2-5	CASSLSMGRGTETQYF
TRBV19	TRBJ2-7	CASREDREGNEQYF
TRBV4-2	TRBJ1-4	CASSHGGSSTNEKLFF
TRBV5-6	TRBJ1-2	CASTVLAGHRGYTF
TRBV7-2	TRBJ2-7	CASSLGQGNYEQYF